Below are 3 T cell receptor beta chains sequenced from a single sample in a study of OX40 agonist ivuxolimab in advanced cancers. This table comes from immunoSEQ multiplex PCR, and its TCRdb copy is limited to in-frame clones, with some not included. The sample lists tens of thousands of clones, around 86% occurring once. The sample consisted of CD4+ or CD8+ T cells sorted from blood, taken in a trial of the OX40 agonist ivuxolimab. Receptors originate from an adult with an advanced solid tumor such as melanoma, head and neck, liver or kidney cancer.

The chain has TRBV11-2 and TRBJ2-5; perhaps TRBD2 as D (5 bases). Germline V gene lookup returns CDR1 SGHAT and CDR2 FQNNGV. CDR3 length: 12 amino acids. Trimming shortened V by 9 bases and J by 6 bases, and 14 bases separated the two germline ends. The CDR3 DNA sequence: TGTGCCAGACCGGGGAGCTCGAAGACCCAGTACTTC. Protein sequence: CARPGSSKTQYF.

The V and J genes are TRBV18 and TRBJ1-3; the D gene is possibly TRBD1 (6 bases). CDR3 size: 16 residues. Trimming pared 6 bases from V and 0 bases from J, leaving 15 bases between. CDR1 and CDR2 from the germline V gene are KGHSH and LQKENI. The CDR3 DNA is TGTGCCAGCTCCCCATTGGACAGCTCCTCTGGAAACACCATATATTTT. Translated: CASSPLDSSSGNTIYF.

The V call is TRBV9, the J call TRBJ1-2; D is uncertain. V was trimmed by 3 bases and J by 1 base, leaving 7 bases between them. CDR1 SGDLS and CDR2 YYNGEE come from the germline V gene. The CDR3 length is 13 residues. CDR3 in DNA: TGTGCCAGCAGCGCCAACGGTAACTATGGCTACACCTTC. This codes for CASSANGNYGYTF.